This TCR beta chain was recorded in a study of long-term antiretroviral therapy in people with HIV. Looking at the study overall: Samples from the earliest time points predate the 2015 immediate-ART recommendation by about a decade.

Sequencing relied on immunoSEQ assay v3.0, run at survey level. The repertoire was sequenced with immunoSEQ multiplex PCR; TCRdb's copy has only in-frame clones and lacks some. Of 15,000 to 20,000 clones listed, roughly nine tenths are singletons. Germline CDR1 SGHKS, CDR2 YYEKEE (reference sequence). The J segment lost 4 bases and the V segment lost 5 bases, leaving 4 bases of the junction unmatched. The CDR3 consists of 13 residues. The sequence was obtained from a woman aged 40 to 49 with HIV. The chain has TRBV5-5 and TRBJ2-5; 8 bases line up with TRBD1. The sequences come from unsorted PBMCs, collected 0.6 years after starting antiretroviral therapy. In DNA, the CDR3 is TGTGCCAGCAGTTTGACAGGGGTAGAGACCCAGTACTTC. This gives the protein CASSLTGVETQYF.